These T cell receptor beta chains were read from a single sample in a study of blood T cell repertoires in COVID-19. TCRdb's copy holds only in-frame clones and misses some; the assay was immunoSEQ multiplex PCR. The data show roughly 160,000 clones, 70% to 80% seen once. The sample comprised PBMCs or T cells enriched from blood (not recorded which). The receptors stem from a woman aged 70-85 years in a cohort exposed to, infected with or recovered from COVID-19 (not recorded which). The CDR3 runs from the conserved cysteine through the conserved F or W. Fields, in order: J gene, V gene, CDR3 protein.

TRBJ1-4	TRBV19	CASSMGFHNEKLFF
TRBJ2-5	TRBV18	CASSPRLGQGETQYF
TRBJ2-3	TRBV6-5	CASKIPAGDTQYF
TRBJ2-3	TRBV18	CASTSGIHADTQYF
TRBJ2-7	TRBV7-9	CASSPTSYEQYF
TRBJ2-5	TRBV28	CASSRGQARGTQYF
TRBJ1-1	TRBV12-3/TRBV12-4	CASSLSVNTEAFF
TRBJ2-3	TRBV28	CAIRTSLGAADTQYF
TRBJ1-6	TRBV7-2	CASSPTGVNSPLHF
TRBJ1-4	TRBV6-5	CASSSPDGGHEKLFF
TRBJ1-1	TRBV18	CASSPRQGTMNTEAFF
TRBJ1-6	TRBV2	CASTDRPNSPLHF
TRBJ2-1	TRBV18	CASSPNDGSSYNEQFF
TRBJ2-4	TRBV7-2	CASSLGGQGHIQYF
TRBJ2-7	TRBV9	CASNREREGTYEQYF
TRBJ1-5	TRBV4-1	CASSQDLRQPQHF
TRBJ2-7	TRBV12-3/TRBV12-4	CASSSWTSDEQYF
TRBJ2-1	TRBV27	CASSLTRYNEQFF
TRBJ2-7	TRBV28	CASSYAGLTYEQYF
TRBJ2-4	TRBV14	CASSQNNWEDRIQYF
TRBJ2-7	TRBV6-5	CASSYSIKGKGEQYF
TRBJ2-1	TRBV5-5	CASSPPGVSYNEQFF
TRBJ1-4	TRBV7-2	CASSLALSGQPGGEKLFF
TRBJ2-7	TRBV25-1	CASRGSSGNLRPYEQYF
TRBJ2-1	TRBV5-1	CASSLSGFSYNEQFF
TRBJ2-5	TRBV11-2	CASSLKGQGPGTQYF
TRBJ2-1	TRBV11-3	CASSLWGSYNEQFF
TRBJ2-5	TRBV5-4	CASSPQRGAETQYF
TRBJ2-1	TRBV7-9	CASSAAGTSVVGQFF
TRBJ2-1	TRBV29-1	CSVDNSYNEQFF